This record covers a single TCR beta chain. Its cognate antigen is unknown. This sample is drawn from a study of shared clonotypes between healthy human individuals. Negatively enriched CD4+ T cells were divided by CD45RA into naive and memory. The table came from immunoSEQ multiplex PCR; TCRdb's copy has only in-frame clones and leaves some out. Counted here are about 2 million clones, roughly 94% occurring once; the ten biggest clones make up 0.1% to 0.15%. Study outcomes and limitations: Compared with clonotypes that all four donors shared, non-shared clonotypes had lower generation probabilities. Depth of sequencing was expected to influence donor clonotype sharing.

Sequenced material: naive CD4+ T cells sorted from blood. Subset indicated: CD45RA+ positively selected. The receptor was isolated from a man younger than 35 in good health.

The CDR3 loop reads CASRNTGVGNTIYF. The DNA of the CDR3 is TGTGCCAGCAGGAACACAGGAGTTGGAAACACCATATATTTT. The chain uses TRBV27 and TRBJ1-3, with TRBD1 as a possible D gene (5 bases). CDR1 MNHEY and CDR2 SMNVEV come from the germline V gene (reference sequence). This CDR3 is 14 amino acids long. Between the trimmed V and J ends, which lost 6 bases and 3 bases, there was a span of 12 bases.